This TCR beta chain was sequenced in a study of blood T cell repertoires in COVID-19. Looking at the study overall: Italy, Spain and the United States were the sources of the convalescent and acute COVID-19 samples. T cells, B-cell-depleted T cells, or PBMCs provided the cDNA or gDNA that served as material.

Authors' data handling: Amplifying reference gene primers gave estimates of nucleated cell counts. The data were produced by immunoSEQ multiplex PCR, yet TCRdb's version contains in-frame clones alone and is incomplete. The DNA was the basis for D and trimming; V, J and clone size are from that table. The data show about 320,000 clones, about 83% seen once. This clone has a handful of counts. The V gene end was trimmed by 1 base and the J gene end by 6 bases; junction bases not matched to a gene: 3. Germline V gene lookup returns CDR1 SGHRS and CDR2 YFSETQ. This CDR3 is built from 15 residues. The receptor was isolated from a woman in her 50s with acute or convalescent COVID-19. Material: peripheral blood. The V and J genes are TRBV5-1 and TRBJ2-2; 10 nucleotides match TRBD1. The CDR3 bases are TGCGCCAGCAGCTTGCGACAGGGGGCAGCCGGGGAGCTGTTTTTT. It encodes CASSLRQGAAGELFF.